This TCR beta chain was profiled in a study of metastatic and nonmetastatic thyroid tumors. For the study at large: A comparison of repertoires was made across blood and tumor or nodule tissue from malignant and benign thyroid patients.

The entire patient cohort was treatment-naive prior to thyroid surgery. In the study's own analysis: A papillary thyroid cancer distant-metastasis classifier was built from CDR3 differences across clinicopathological groups. TCRdb re-processed the PCR reads through MiXCR. V and J calls and clone size were set by TCRdb, not the authors. The sample shows 40,000 to 50,000 clones, roughly 4% of them seen only once. The V end lost 2 bases, the J end lost 7 bases, and 14 bases lay between the germline ends. The CDR3 spans 13 residues. CDR1 and CDR2 (germline): DFQATT, SNEGSKA (reference sequence). Sequencing was carried out using blood. The clonotype was recovered from a female donor with papillary thyroid cancer or a benign thyroid nodule (not recorded which). Some clones in this sample may be carry-over from other donors' samples. The chain employs TRBV20-1 and TRBJ1-1, with D perhaps matching TRBD1 (6 bases). The CDR3 region is CSARSSRGNEAFF. CDR3 DNA sequence: TGCAGTGCTAGATCCTCCAGGGGTAATGAAGCTTTCTTT.